Presented here are 10 T cell receptor beta chains from one specimen sequenced in a study of OX40 agonist ivuxolimab in advanced cancers. Using immunoSEQ multiplex PCR, the repertoire was profiled, and TCRdb retains in-frame clones only, with some absent. The data hold roughly 48,000 clones, with 65% to 85% observed a single time. The sample consisted of CD4+ or CD8+ T cells sorted from blood, taken in a trial of the OX40 agonist ivuxolimab. All receptors derive from an adult with an advanced solid tumor such as melanoma, head and neck, liver or kidney cancer.

The chain has TRBV5-4 and TRBJ1-1; 9 bases line up with TRBD1. Germline CDR1 SGHNT, CDR2 YYREEE (reference sequence). V trimming: 2 bases; J trimming: 5 bases; junction bases outside the gene matches: 7. CDR3 length: 15 residues. CDR3: CASSLEQGARTEAFF. The DNA of the CDR3 is TGTGCCAGCAGCTTAGAACAGGGGGCGCGGACTGAAGCTTTCTTT.

J is TRBJ2-3 and V is TRBV27, with D maybe TRBD2 (5 bases). V was trimmed by 5 bases and J by 8 bases, leaving 20 bases between them. Looked up from germline, CDR1 is MNHEY and CDR2 is SMNVEV (reference sequence). CDR3 length: 15 residues. This chain's CDR3 is CASSTPRVRRGTQYF. The DNA of the CDR3 is TGTGCCAGCAGTACCCCACGGGTCCGTCGGGGTACGCAGTATTTT.

The rearrangement links TRBV4-3 to TRBJ2-1; weak D call: TRBD2 (6 bases). V was shortened by 1 base and J by 8 bases, with 24 bases between the two germline ends. The CDR3 runs to 18 residues. Germline-derived CDR1 and CDR2 are LGHNA and YSLEER. Here the CDR3 DNA reads TGCGCCAGCAGCCAAGGGGTCTCGGGGGAAGGGTATAGGGATGAGCAGTTCTTC. Translated, it gives CASSQGVSGEGYRDEQFF.

The chain couples TRBV11-3 to TRBJ2-1, with TRBD2 matching 9 bases. The V and J ends lost 5 bases and 9 bases, in that order; junction bases with no gene match: 11. CDR3 size: 15 residues. Germline V gene lookup returns CDR1 SGHNT and CDR2 YENEEA. CDR3 residues: CASSPGLAGIVEQFF. CDR3 nucleotides: TGTGCCAGCAGCCCTGGGCTAGCGGGGATCGTTGAGCAGTTCTTC. Complete variable domain (other parts from reference TRBV11-3 and TRBJ2-1): EAGVVQSPRYKIIEKKQPVAFWCNPISGHNTLYWYLQNLGQGPELLIRYENEEAVDDSQLPKDRFSAERLKGVDSTLKIQPAELGDSAVYLCASSPGLAGIVEQFFGPGTRLTVL.

The rearrangement joins TRBV29-1 to TRBJ2-5; no firm D call. This CDR3 has 11 residues. V was trimmed by 0 bases and J by 6 bases, leaving 5 bases between them. CDR1 and CDR2 from the germline V gene are SQVTM and ANQGSEA. This CDR3 reads CSVEEGQTQYF. DNA for the CDR3: TGCAGCGTTGAAGAAGGCCAGACCCAGTACTTC.

This chain connects TRBV5-8 to TRBJ1-4, with D hard to call. Trimming removed 0 bases at V and 2 bases at J, with 14 bases between. The germline V gene has CDR1 SGHTS and CDR2 YDEGEE. The CDR3 length is 17 residues. The CDR3 here is CASSLGFGGPTNEKLFF. The CDR3 coding sequence is TGTGCCAGCAGCTTGGGGTTCGGTGGGCCGACTAATGAAAAACTGTTTTTT.

The V and J genes are TRBV9 and TRBJ2-3; the match to TRBD2 covers 8 bases. V lost 2 bases, J lost 2 bases, and 7 bases stayed unmatched. In germline, CDR1 is SGDLS, CDR2 YYNGEE. This CDR3 contains 16 residues. CDR3 in DNA: TGTGCCAGCAGCGTCGTAGCGGGGCGTCCCACAGATACGCAGTATTTT. This gives the protein CASSVVAGRPTDTQYF.

J is TRBJ1-2 and V is TRBV7-2, with D perhaps matching TRBD1 (5 bases). Germline CDR1 is SGHTA and CDR2 is FQGNSA. Trimming pared 0 bases from V and 2 bases from J, leaving 7 bases between. This CDR3 is 14 amino acids long. This CDR3 is CASSLAGQNYGYTF. CDR3 coding DNA: TGTGCCAGCAGCTTAGCGGGGCAGAACTATGGCTACACCTTC.

The CDR3 DNA reads as TGTGCCAGTAGGCCCCGGGGGTCAAACACTGAAGCTTTCTTT. Its translation is CASRPRGSNTEAFF. The chain carries TRBV19 and TRBJ1-1, with D possibly matching TRBD1 (5 bases). Trimming cost V 6 bases and J 2 bases, with 13 bases left between them. The CDR3 is made up of 14 amino acids. Germline V gives CDR1 LNHDA, CDR2 SQIVND (reference sequence).

The genes are TRBV2 and TRBJ1-1; D remains unclear. The ends were cut back, 0 bases at V and 10 bases at J, with 18 bases in the middle. Germline V gives CDR1 SNHLY, CDR2 FYNNEI. The CDR3 runs 15 residues. CDR3 coding DNA: TGTGCCAGCAGTGAAGCGAAGGTGGTGAGGTTTGTAGCTTTCTTT. This gives the protein CASSEAKVVRFVAFF.